The rows below give T cell receptor beta chains drawn from one sample of a study of cytomegalovirus exposure and HLA in healthy donors. TCRdb's copy holds only in-frame clones and misses some; the assay was immunoSEQ multiplex PCR. The sample yields roughly 180,000 clones, around 83% seen once. Sequenced sample: PBMCs. These receptors all come from a girl between 2 and 10 years old in good health and CMV-seropositive. The CDR3 runs from the conserved cysteine through the conserved F or W. Each record gives: D gene, V gene, clone size, CDR3 length, J gene, CDR3 protein, CDR3 DNA. A D gene is named only where the DNA matches it firmly. Expanded clones get a size class; other rows say once, few or many, or leave the size out.

d_gene: -
v_gene: TRBV5-4
abundance: -
len: 12
j_gene: TRBJ2-1
CDR3aa: CASSLGPNEQFF
CDR3nt: TGTGCCAGCAGCTTGGGGCCCAATGAGCAGTTCTTC

d_gene: -
v_gene: TRBV7-9
abundance: -
len: 17
j_gene: TRBJ1-4
CDR3aa: CASSSPGGGATNEKLFF
CDR3nt: TGTGCCAGCAGCTCCCCGGGGGGGGGAGCAACTAATGAAAAACTGTTTTTT

d_gene: TRBD2
v_gene: TRBV30
abundance: -
len: 14
j_gene: TRBJ2-1
CDR3aa: CAWGASGPYNEQFF
CDR3nt: TGTGCCTGGGGAGCTAGCGGCCCCTACAATGAGCAGTTCTTC

d_gene: -
v_gene: TRBV19
abundance: -
len: 12
j_gene: TRBJ2-3
CDR3aa: CASRLAGDTQYF
CDR3nt: TGTGCCAGTAGGCTGGCGGGGGATACGCAGTATTTT

d_gene: -
v_gene: TRBV28
abundance: -
len: 13
j_gene: TRBJ2-7
CDR3aa: CASSPHRADEQYF
CDR3nt: TGTGCCAGCAGCCCCCACAGGGCAGACGAGCAGTACTTC

d_gene: -
v_gene: TRBV5-4
abundance: -
len: 16
j_gene: TRBJ1-3
CDR3aa: CASSTGSEGSGNTIYF
CDR3nt: TGTGCCAGCAGCACGGGGAGTGAGGGTTCTGGAAACACCATATATTTT

d_gene: -
v_gene: TRBV27
abundance: -
len: 14
j_gene: TRBJ1-6
CDR3aa: CASSFALSGSPLHF
CDR3nt: TGTGCCAGCAGTTTTGCCCTGTCGGGTTCACCCCTCCACTTT

d_gene: TRBD1
v_gene: TRBV25-1
abundance: -
len: 12
j_gene: TRBJ2-1
CDR3aa: CASNRGYNEQFF
CDR3nt: TGTGCCAGCAACAGGGGGTACAATGAGCAGTTCTTC

d_gene: -
v_gene: TRBV10-3
abundance: -
len: 14
j_gene: TRBJ1-1
CDR3aa: CAISGTEGYTEAFF
CDR3nt: TGTGCCATCAGTGGGACAGAGGGATACACTGAAGCTTTCTTT

d_gene: -
v_gene: TRBV4-2
abundance: -
len: 15
j_gene: TRBJ2-7
CDR3aa: CASSQASQGLYEQYF
CDR3nt: TGTGCCAGCAGCCAAGCTTCCCAGGGCTTATACGAGCAGTACTTC

d_gene: -
v_gene: TRBV18
abundance: once
len: 14
j_gene: TRBJ2-4
CDR3aa: CASSLGLAKNIQYF
CDR3nt: TGTGCCAGCTCCCTCGGTCTAGCCAAAAACATTCAGTACTTC

d_gene: TRBD2
v_gene: TRBV10-3
abundance: -
len: 15
j_gene: TRBJ2-7
CDR3aa: CAIRTSGGHLDEQYF
CDR3nt: TGTGCCATCAGGACTAGCGGGGGCCACCTCGACGAGCAGTACTTC

d_gene: -
v_gene: TRBV1
abundance: -
len: 16
j_gene: TRBJ2-1
CDR3aa: CTSSHPDRGPYNEQFF
CDR3nt: TGCACCAGCAGCCACCCCGACAGGGGGCCATACAATGAGCAGTTCTTC

d_gene: TRBD1
v_gene: TRBV10-1
abundance: -
len: 14
j_gene: TRBJ2-1
CDR3aa: CASSVDRGWGEQFF
CDR3nt: TGCGCCAGCAGTGTGGACAGGGGCTGGGGTGAGCAGTTCTTC

d_gene: -
v_gene: TRBV2
abundance: -
len: 13
j_gene: TRBJ2-5
CDR3aa: CASSLRSQETQYF
CDR3nt: TGTGCCAGCAGCCTCAGGTCACAAGAGACCCAGTACTTC

d_gene: -
v_gene: TRBV7-6
abundance: -
len: 13
j_gene: TRBJ2-1
CDR3aa: CASSLETRDEQFF
CDR3nt: TGTGCCAGCAGCTTAGAGACTAGGGATGAGCAGTTCTTC

d_gene: TRBD1
v_gene: TRBV19
abundance: -
len: 16
j_gene: TRBJ2-5
CDR3aa: CASSSLTGATGETQYF
CDR3nt: TGTGCCAGTAGTTCACTGACAGGGGCGACGGGAGAGACCCAGTACTTC

d_gene: TRBD1
v_gene: TRBV30
abundance: -
len: 13
j_gene: TRBJ1-2
CDR3aa: CAGSGTGGFGYTF
CDR3nt: TGTGCCGGATCCGGGACAGGGGGCTTTGGCTACACCTTC

d_gene: TRBD1
v_gene: TRBV28
abundance: -
len: 15
j_gene: TRBJ1-5
CDR3aa: CASQGVGPGNQPQHF
CDR3nt: TGTGCCAGTCAGGGGGTGGGGCCCGGGAATCAGCCCCAGCATTTT

d_gene: -
v_gene: TRBV12-5
abundance: -
len: 12
j_gene: TRBJ1-1
CDR3aa: CASGLEGGEAFF
CDR3nt: TGTGCTAGTGGTTTGGAAGGGGGTGAAGCTTTCTTT

d_gene: TRBD1
v_gene: TRBV7-3
abundance: -
len: 16
j_gene: TRBJ2-1
CDR3aa: CASSLSGQGAGNEQFF
CDR3nt: TGTGCCAGCAGCTTAAGCGGTCAGGGGGCTGGTAATGAGCAGTTCTTC

d_gene: -
v_gene: TRBV21-1
abundance: -
len: 18
j_gene: TRBJ1-3
CDR3aa: CASSSRVTGTDSGNTIYF
CDR3nt: TGTGCCAGCAGCTCCCGAGTAACAGGGACGGATTCTGGAAACACCATATATTTT

d_gene: TRBD1
v_gene: TRBV7-2
abundance: -
len: 14
j_gene: TRBJ1-6
CDR3aa: CASSSDRGHSPLHF
CDR3nt: TGTGCCAGCAGCTCCGACAGGGGCCATTCACCCCTCCACTTT

d_gene: TRBD2
v_gene: TRBV4-1
abundance: once
len: 15
j_gene: TRBJ2-7
CDR3aa: CASSQGLGLVYEQYF
CDR3nt: TGCGCCAGCAGCCAAGGTCTGGGACTAGTCTACGAGCAGTACTTC

d_gene: -
v_gene: TRBV6-1
abundance: -
len: 14
j_gene: TRBJ2-7
CDR3aa: CASTAPGQDYEQYF
CDR3nt: TGTGCCAGCACCGCTCCGGGACAAGACTACGAGCAGTACTTC

d_gene: TRBD1
v_gene: TRBV12-5
abundance: -
len: 18
j_gene: TRBJ2-7
CDR3aa: CASSFTLSTGNPRTEQYF
CDR3nt: TGTGCTAGCTCTTTTACCCTCTCGACAGGGAACCCTCGTACCGAGCAGTACTTC

d_gene: TRBD2
v_gene: TRBV5-6
abundance: -
len: 14
j_gene: TRBJ2-5
CDR3aa: CASSLGTREETQYF
CDR3nt: TGTGCCAGCAGCTTGGGGACTAGAGAAGAGACCCAGTACTTC

d_gene: TRBD1
v_gene: TRBV27
abundance: few
len: 13
j_gene: TRBJ1-5
CDR3aa: CASSSGGVQPQHF
CDR3nt: TGTGCCAGCAGCTCAGGGGGAGTTCAGCCCCAGCATTTT

d_gene: -
v_gene: TRBV21-1
abundance: -
len: 15
j_gene: TRBJ1-4
CDR3aa: CASSTTTETYEKLFF
CDR3nt: TGTGCCAGCAGCACCACGACAGAGACTTACGAAAAACTGTTTTTT

d_gene: TRBD2
v_gene: TRBV29-1
abundance: -
len: 19
j_gene: TRBJ2-2
CDR3aa: CSVEDATNIAGGGTGELFF
CDR3nt: TGCAGCGTTGAAGACGCTACAAACATAGCGGGAGGAGGCACCGGGGAGCTGTTTTTT

d_gene: TRBD2
v_gene: TRBV5-1
abundance: -
len: 18
j_gene: TRBJ2-3
CDR3aa: CASSSLAGGPWGTDTQYF
CDR3nt: TGCGCCAGCAGCTCCCTAGCGGGAGGGCCGTGGGGCACAGATACGCAGTATTTT

d_gene: TRBD2
v_gene: TRBV6-1
abundance: -
len: 14
j_gene: TRBJ2-7
CDR3aa: CASSVSGGSYEQYF
CDR3nt: TGTGCCAGCAGCGTTAGCGGGGGGTCCTACGAGCAGTACTTC

d_gene: -
v_gene: TRBV5-5
abundance: -
len: 16
j_gene: TRBJ1-1
CDR3aa: CASSLSQGRLNTEAFF
CDR3nt: TGTGCCAGCAGCTTGTCCCAGGGGAGATTGAACACTGAAGCTTTCTTT

d_gene: -
v_gene: TRBV7-2
abundance: few
len: 13
j_gene: TRBJ1-5
CDR3aa: CASSLGQGRPQHF
CDR3nt: TGTGCCAGCAGCTTAGGGCAGGGTAGGCCCCAGCATTTT

d_gene: -
v_gene: TRBV5-6
abundance: -
len: 12
j_gene: TRBJ2-7
CDR3aa: CASSLVGGEQYF
CDR3nt: TGTGCCAGCAGCTTGGTCGGGGGCGAGCAGTACTTC

d_gene: TRBD1
v_gene: TRBV6-5
abundance: few
len: 14
j_gene: TRBJ1-6
CDR3aa: CASGGQGVGSPLHF
CDR3nt: TGTGCCAGCGGGGGACAGGGGGTAGGTTCACCCCTCCACTTT

d_gene: -
v_gene: TRBV4-1
abundance: -
len: 14
j_gene: TRBJ2-7
CDR3aa: CASSQGDKGYEQYF
CDR3nt: TGCGCCAGCAGCCAAGGGGACAAGGGGTACGAGCAGTACTTC

d_gene: TRBD2
v_gene: TRBV19
abundance: -
len: 17
j_gene: TRBJ2-5
CDR3aa: CASSIYVGGRARETQYF
CDR3nt: TGTGCCAGTAGTATATATGTTGGCGGGAGGGCCCGAGAGACCCAGTACTTC

d_gene: -
v_gene: TRBV7-3
abundance: -
len: 13
j_gene: TRBJ1-2
CDR3aa: CASSPGGDYGYTF
CDR3nt: TGTGCCAGCAGCCCCGGGGGGGACTATGGCTACACCTTC

d_gene: TRBD1
v_gene: TRBV10-1
abundance: once
len: 16
j_gene: TRBJ1-4
CDR3aa: CASSSDRVATNEKLFF
CDR3nt: TGCGCCAGCAGCTCGGACAGGGTCGCAACTAATGAAAAACTGTTTTTT

d_gene: -
v_gene: TRBV2
abundance: -
len: 16
j_gene: TRBJ1-5
CDR3aa: CASGGGAERGNQPQHF
CDR3nt: TGTGCCAGCGGAGGAGGGGCAGAGAGAGGCAATCAGCCCCAGCATTTT

d_gene: TRBD1
v_gene: TRBV6-5
abundance: -
len: 14
j_gene: TRBJ1-1
CDR3aa: CASIRQGANTEAFF
CDR3nt: TGTGCCAGCATCAGACAGGGGGCTAATACTGAAGCTTTCTTT

d_gene: -
v_gene: TRBV20-1
abundance: -
len: 10
j_gene: TRBJ2-7
CDR3aa: CSANIIEQYF
CDR3nt: TGCAGTGCTAATATTATCGAGCAGTACTTC

d_gene: TRBD1
v_gene: TRBV18
abundance: -
len: 15
j_gene: TRBJ2-7
CDR3aa: CASSPGTGANYEQYF
CDR3nt: TGTGCCAGCTCACCCGGGACAGGGGCCAACTACGAGCAGTACTTC

d_gene: -
v_gene: TRBV10-3
abundance: -
len: 13
j_gene: TRBJ1-2
CDR3aa: CATHQGLAYGYTF
CDR3nt: TGTGCCACACACCAGGGGTTAGCCTATGGCTACACCTTC

d_gene: -
v_gene: TRBV5-1
abundance: few
len: 15
j_gene: TRBJ1-5
CDR3aa: CASSLSGGRNQPQHF
CDR3nt: TGCGCCAGCAGCTTGAGCGGGGGGCGAAATCAGCCCCAGCATTTT

d_gene: TRBD2
v_gene: TRBV20-1
abundance: -
len: 11
j_gene: TRBJ2-1
CDR3aa: CSATGAGRQFF
CDR3nt: TGCAGTGCTACCGGAGCGGGACGGCAGTTCTTC

d_gene: -
v_gene: TRBV28
abundance: few
len: 13
j_gene: TRBJ2-7
CDR3aa: CASSSRTSYEQYF
CDR3nt: TGTGCCAGCAGTTCCCGGACAAGCTACGAGCAGTACTTC

d_gene: -
v_gene: TRBV19
abundance: -
len: 14
j_gene: TRBJ2-1
CDR3aa: CASSSVADYNEQFF
CDR3nt: TGTGCCAGTAGTAGTGTGGCCGATTACAATGAGCAGTTCTTC

d_gene: TRBD1
v_gene: TRBV7-3
abundance: -
len: 16
j_gene: TRBJ1-1
CDR3aa: CASSFGQGPTSAEAFF
CDR3nt: TGTGCCAGCAGCTTTGGACAGGGCCCTACCTCTGCTGAAGCTTTCTTT

d_gene: TRBD1
v_gene: TRBV11-3
abundance: -
len: 16
j_gene: TRBJ2-3
CDR3aa: CASSLEPGQGTDTQYF
CDR3nt: TGTGCCAGCAGCTTAGAACCGGGACAGGGGACAGATACGCAGTATTTT

d_gene: -
v_gene: TRBV28
abundance: -
len: 16
j_gene: TRBJ2-6
CDR3aa: CASSEPTGLGANVLTF
CDR3nt: TGTGCCAGCAGCGAGCCTACAGGGCTCGGAGCCAACGTCCTGACTTTC

d_gene: -
v_gene: TRBV10-3
abundance: -
len: 14
j_gene: TRBJ1-2
CDR3aa: CAISEFPRSYGYTF
CDR3nt: TGTGCCATCAGTGAGTTTCCCAGAAGTTATGGCTACACCTTC